This note documents a single T cell receptor beta chain sequence. Which antigen it targets is not known. Libraries were prepared through 5' RACE. Each TCR library was prepared from about 4,000 ng of total RNA. cDNA was synthesized with SMARTScribe reverse transcriptase in eight separate reactions per sample. Unique molecular identifiers containing a 6-nucleotide sample barcode were introduced through template switching during cDNA synthesis. Amplification of TCRalpha and TCRbeta cDNA involved two nested PCRs of approximately 17 and 9 cycles, and each PCR was followed by bead purification. Before amplification, cDNA was treated with uracil DNA-glycosylase and purified using the QIAquick PCR purification kit. The second PCR added Illumina TruSeq-compatible adapters along with sample-specific barcodes. TapeStation and Qubit were used to check library quality and concentration, and 5 ng of each library was pooled. Pooled libraries were sequenced on an Illumina HiSeq2500 single-index Rapid Run with 2 x 100 bp reads and custom sequencing primers. Per the authors' processing: PCR and sequencing errors were corrected by UMI-based consensus assembly using MiGEC version 1.2.6. V(D)J alignment, clonotype assembly and CDR3 extraction were performed with MiXCR version 2.1.1. To normalise gene usage, clonotype sharing and MAIT/NKT TCR abundance, the top 1000, 10 000 and 20 000 clonotypes in each sample were analysed. Diversity was computed as the inverse Simpson index with the vegan R package after downsampling to 27 000 UMIs. Paired Mann-Whitney U tests on discordant twin pairs were used, with Benjamini-Hochberg multiple-testing correction. TCRdb reanalyzed the reads, keeping one entry per CDR3 protein sequence and omitting DNA. It is TCRdb's table, rather than the study itself, that gives the V and J calls and clone size. The sample's clone listing holds around 380,000 distinct CDR3 sequences. 2% to 3% of the sample rests with the top ten.

The source of the sample is a study of monozygotic twins with inflammatory bowel disease (dated by TCRdb to the late 2010s). General notes on the study: The full study comprised around 28 monozygotic twin pairs: nine German pairs (four IBD-concordant, five IBD-discordant) and 19 IBD-discordant Danish pairs. Each individual had, on average, about 151 000 unique TCRalpha sequences and 181 000 unique TCRbeta sequences available for analysis. Within discordant pairs, disease-associated traits were sought mainly by comparing IBD patients with their genetically identical healthy co-twins. The research as a whole found: Differing immunosuppressive treatments among patients may have added background noise and inter-individual variability to the repertoires. Measured by the inverse Simpson index, TCRbeta repertoire diversity was lower in IBD patients than in their healthy co-twins. Fewer clonotypes were shared with other individuals by IBD patients than by healthy twins, most markedly in patients showing signs of disease activity. Different T cell subtypes could not be distinguished in the analysis. Repertoire similarity did not differ between concordant and discordant twins, possibly due to limited statistical power. No single strong signal or clonotype linked to IBD turned up in the results, so the idea that one exists was not supported.

Including the terminal cysteine and phenylalanine, the CDR3 comprises 19 residues. DNA is not recorded here. The germline V gene (reference sequence) supplies CDR1 DFQATT and CDR2 SNEGSKA. From each donor, a roughly 2.6 ml peripheral blood sample was collected into PAXgene tubes and stored at -80 degrees C. Without any T cell sorting, total RNA was extracted from whole blood using the PAXgene blood miRNA kit on an automated QIAcube. Peripheral blood from monozygotic twin pairs concordant or discordant for inflammatory bowel disease was subjected to deep TCRalpha and TCRbeta repertoire profiling with unique molecular barcoding. Smoking habits were recorded for all twin pairs, and each individual was classified as a current, former or never smoker.

The V and J segments used are TRBV20-1 and TRBJ1-2. This receptor was identified in a human donor with ulcerative colitis or Crohn's disease, or a healthy co-twin of an affected twin (not recorded which). Sample: blood. The CDR3 region reads CSARRQGSGKDISNYGYTF.